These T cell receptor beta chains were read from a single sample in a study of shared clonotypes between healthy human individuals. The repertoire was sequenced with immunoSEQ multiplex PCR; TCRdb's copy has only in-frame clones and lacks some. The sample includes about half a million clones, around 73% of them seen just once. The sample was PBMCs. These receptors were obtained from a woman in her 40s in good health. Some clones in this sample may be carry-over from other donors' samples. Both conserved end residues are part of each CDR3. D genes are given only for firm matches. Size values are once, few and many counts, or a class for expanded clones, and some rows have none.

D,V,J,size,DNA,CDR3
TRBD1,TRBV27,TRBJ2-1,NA,TGTGCCAGCAGTCCAGACAGGGTGGATAATGAGCAGTTCTTC,CASSPDRVDNEQFF
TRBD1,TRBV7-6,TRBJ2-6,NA,TGTGCCAGCAGCTTAGGGACAGGGTCCAGCTCTGGGGCCAACGTCCTGACTTTC,CASSLGTGSSSGANVLTF
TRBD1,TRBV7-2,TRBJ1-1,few,TGTGCCAGCAGCGAGACAGGGTCCAACCCTGAAGCTTTCTTT,CASSETGSNPEAFF
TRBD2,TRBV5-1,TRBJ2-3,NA,TGCGCCAGCAGCTTGGGTTCTAGCGGGGGCACAGATACGCAGTATTTT,CASSLGSSGGTDTQYF
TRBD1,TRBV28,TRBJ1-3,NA,TGTGCCAGCAGTGAAACAGGGGTTGGAAACACCATATATTTT,CASSETGVGNTIYF
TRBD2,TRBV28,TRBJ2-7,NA,TGTGCCAGCGGACTAGCGGGAGAATACGAGCAGTACTTC,CASGLAGEYEQYF
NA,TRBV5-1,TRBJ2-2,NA,TGCGCCAGCAGCTTTTTTACAACCGGGGAGCTGTTTTTT,CASSFFTTGELFF
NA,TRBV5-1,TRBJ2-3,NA,TGCGCCAGCAGCCTGGGGTCCAGCACAGATACGCAGTATTTT,CASSLGSSTDTQYF
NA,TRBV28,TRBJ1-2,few,TGTGCCAGCAGCTCCCCGGGACTCGACTATGGCTACACCTTC,CASSSPGLDYGYTF
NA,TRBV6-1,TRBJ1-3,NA,TGTGCCAGCAGTGAAACGGGGCAGGGCCCCTCTGGAAACACCATATATTTT,CASSETGQGPSGNTIYF
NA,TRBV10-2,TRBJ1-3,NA,TGCGCCAGCAGCCAACTGAGCTCTGGAAACACCATATATTTT,CASSQLSSGNTIYF
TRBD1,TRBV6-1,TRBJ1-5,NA,TGTGCCAGCAGTGGGCAGGGGGCAGTCGGGGGCAATCAGCCCCAGCATTTT,CASSGQGAVGGNQPQHF
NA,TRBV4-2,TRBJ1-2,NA,TGTGCCAGCAGCCGCAAAACCGGGGATGAGTATGGCTACACCTTC,CASSRKTGDEYGYTF
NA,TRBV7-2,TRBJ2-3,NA,TGTGCCAGCAGCCTGAGCACAGATACGCAGTATTTT,CASSLSTDTQYF
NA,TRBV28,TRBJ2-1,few,TGTGCCAGCAGTTTACACCCGAGGGTTTCGTATAGGAATGAGCAGTTCTTC,CASSLHPRVSYRNEQFF
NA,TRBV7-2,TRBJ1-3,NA,TGTGCCAGCAGCTTAGCGTCAGGGTCGGAAAACACCATATATTTT,CASSLASGSENTIYF
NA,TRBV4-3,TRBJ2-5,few,TGCGCCAGCAGCCAAGATAGGACAGACTTCCAAGAGACCCAGTACTTC,CASSQDRTDFQETQYF
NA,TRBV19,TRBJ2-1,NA,TGTGCCAGTAGTGAAGGCTCGAACTCCTACAATGAGCAGTTCTTC,CASSEGSNSYNEQFF
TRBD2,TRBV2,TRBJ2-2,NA,TGTGCCAGCAGTGAACGGCTAGCGGGTTTGTCCGGGGAGCTGTTTTTT,CASSERLAGLSGELFF
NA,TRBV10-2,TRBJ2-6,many,TGCGCCAGCAGGACAGCTGGGGCCAACGTCCTGACTTTC,CASRTAGANVLTF
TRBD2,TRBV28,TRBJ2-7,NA,TGTGCCAGCAGCGACCCGACTACGACTAGCGGGCGAAGGTACGAGCAGTACTTC,CASSDPTTTSGRRYEQYF
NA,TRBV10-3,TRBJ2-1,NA,TGTGCCATCAGCCCGGGACAAGGGCCCTACAATGAGCAGTTCTTC,CAISPGQGPYNEQFF
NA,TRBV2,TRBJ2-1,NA,TGTGCCAGCAGGATGGAGCGATTCCCACCCTACAATGAGCAGTTCTTC,CASRMERFPPYNEQFF
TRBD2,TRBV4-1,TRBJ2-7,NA,TGCGCCAGCAGCCAAGAGGTGGGACTAGCGGGAGGGCCTGGCGAGCGGTACTTC,CASSQEVGLAGGPGERYF
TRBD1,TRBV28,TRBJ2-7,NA,TGTGCCAGCAGTCCAATAGACAGGGACTCCTACGAGCAGTACTTC,CASSPIDRDSYEQYF
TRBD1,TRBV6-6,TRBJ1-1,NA,TGTGCCAGCAGTCCCGGGACAGGGTTCCATATTGAAGCTTTCTTT,CASSPGTGFHIEAFF
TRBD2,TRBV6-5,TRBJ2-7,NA,TGTGCCAGCAGTGGGACTAGCCTATCCTACGAGCAGTACTTC,CASSGTSLSYEQYF
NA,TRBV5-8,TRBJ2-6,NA,TGTGCCAGCAGCTTGTCCCGGCAGATCTCTGGGGCCAACGTCCTGACTTTC,CASSLSRQISGANVLTF
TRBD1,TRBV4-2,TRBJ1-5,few,TGTGCCAGCAGTCAAGAATCAGGGGGTAACAATCAGCCCCAGCATTTT,CASSQESGGNNQPQHF
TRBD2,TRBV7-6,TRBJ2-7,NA,TGTGCCAGCAGCCCGCGCGCTAGCGGGAGTGGGGTGGGTGAGCAGTACTTC,CASSPRASGSGVGEQYF
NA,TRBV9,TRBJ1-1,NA,TGTGCCAGCAGCGTTGAGGGGGGCACTGAAGCTTTCTTT,CASSVEGGTEAFF
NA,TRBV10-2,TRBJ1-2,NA,TGCGCCAGCAGTGCCCCACAACAGGGAAAGGATGGCTACACCTTC,CASSAPQQGKDGYTF
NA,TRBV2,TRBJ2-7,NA,TGTGCCAGCAACCCTGAGGTGACCCTGGGTATATACGAGCAGTACTTC,CASNPEVTLGIYEQYF
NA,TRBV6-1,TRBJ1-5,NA,TGTGCCAGCAGGGAGAGTGGCAATCAGCCCCAGCATTTT,CASRESGNQPQHF
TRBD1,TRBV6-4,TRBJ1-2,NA,TGTGCCAGCAGTCCCCCCACGACAGGGAGCTACTATGGCTACACCTTC,CASSPPTTGSYYGYTF
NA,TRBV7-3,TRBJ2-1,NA,TGTGCCAGCAGCTTGCGCCTGGATCCTTCCAATGAGCAGTTCTTC,CASSLRLDPSNEQFF
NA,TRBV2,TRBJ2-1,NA,TGTGCCAGCAGTGAAGTGGCAGGGGACAATGAGCAGTTCTTC,CASSEVAGDNEQFF
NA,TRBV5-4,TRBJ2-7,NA,TGTGCCAGCAGCTTGGTTGGGGACACCAACGAGCAGTACTTC,CASSLVGDTNEQYF
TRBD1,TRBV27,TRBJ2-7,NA,TGTGCCAGCAGTTTCGGGACAGCCTACGAGCAGTACTTC,CASSFGTAYEQYF
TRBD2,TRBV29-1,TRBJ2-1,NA,TGCAGCGTTTATAGCGGGACGAGCTCCTACAATGAGCAGTTCTTC,CSVYSGTSSYNEQFF
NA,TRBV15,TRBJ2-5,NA,TGTGCCACCAGCAGAGTTCCGGGACCCCAAGAGACCCAGTACTTC,CATSRVPGPQETQYF
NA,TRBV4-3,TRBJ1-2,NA,TGCGCCAGCAGCCAAGCAGGGGCCGGCTATGGCTACACCTTC,CASSQAGAGYGYTF
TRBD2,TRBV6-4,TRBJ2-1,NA,TGTGCCAGCAGTGGGACTAGCGGGAGCAATGAGCAGTTCTTC,CASSGTSGSNEQFF
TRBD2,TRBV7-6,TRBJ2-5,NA,TGTGCCAGCAGCTCGGGACTAGCGGCCTTAAGGGGGGAGACCCAGTACTTC,CASSSGLAALRGETQYF
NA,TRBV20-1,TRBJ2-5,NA,TGCAGTGCTCTTACGGAGACCCAGTACTTC,CSALTETQYF
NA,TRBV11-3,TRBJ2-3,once,TGTGCCAGCAGCTTGGGGGGTCTCGGCACAGATACGCAGTATTTT,CASSLGGLGTDTQYF
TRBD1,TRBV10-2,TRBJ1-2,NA,TGCGCCAGCAGTGATCAGGGGGCTAACTATGGCTACACCTTC,CASSDQGANYGYTF
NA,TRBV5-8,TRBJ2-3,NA,TGTGCCAGCAGCTTGGGGGGTTTCTCAGATACGCAGTATTTT,CASSLGGFSDTQYF
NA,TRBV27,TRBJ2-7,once,TGTGCCAGCACCTTATCATCCGGGTTCTACGAGCAGTACTTC,CASTLSSGFYEQYF
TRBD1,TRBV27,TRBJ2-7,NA,TGTGCCAGCACCAGGACAGGGGGCCACTACGAGCAGTACTTC,CASTRTGGHYEQYF